This T cell receptor beta chain is from a study of blood T cell repertoires in COVID-19. Study background: COVID-19 samples collected from the United States, Italy and Spain covered acute and convalescent phases.

CDR1 SGHTA and CDR2 FQGNSA come from the germline V gene. V was pared by 4 bases and J by 0 bases, with 14 bases between. The CDR3 contains 16 residues. The table came from immunoSEQ multiplex PCR; TCRdb's copy has only in-frame clones and leaves some out. The sample yields about 120,000 clones, 80% to 85% seen once. Cohort placement rested on clinical history that participants reported themselves. The J gene is TRBJ2-3, the V gene TRBV7-2; D might be TRBD2 (5 bases). This receptor was identified in a woman aged 25-40 years who had recovered from COVID-19. The sequenced material came from PBMCs or T cells enriched from blood (not recorded which). In DNA, the CDR3 is TGTGCCAGCAGCTCGAAAGCGGTACATAGCACAGATACGCAGTATTTT. This encodes CASSSKAVHSTDTQYF.